The entry below gives a single T cell receptor beta chain sequence along with its context. Its antigen is not identified. The protocol was immunoSEQ multiplex PCR, while the TCRdb copy is restricted to in-frame clones and leaves out a portion. The repertoire table contains about 140,000 clones. CDR1 is SGHVS and CDR2 is FQNEAQ in the germline V gene. V lost 6 bases, J lost 4 bases, and 7 bases lay in between. The CDR3 consists of 12 residues. These data are taken from a study of T cell responses to AZD1222 COVID-19 vaccine. Study-level results: Most donors were white British, females outnumbered males, and clonal diversity was possibly underestimated. Only after the peak T cell response were repertoires sampled. The study found vaccine-associated CD4 TCRs spanning spike, dominant at 160-218 and 743-854. Baseline antibody screening turned up just a handful of seropositive AZD1222 recipients.

The rearrangement links TRBV7-8 to TRBJ2-4, with D possibly TRBD1 on 5 matching bases. Sequencing was carried out using peripheral blood. This clonotype was obtained from an adult in good health. The CDR3: CASRGVKNIQYF. CDR3 DNA: TGTGCCAGCAGAGGGGTGAAAAACATTCAGTACTTC.